A selection of T cell receptor beta chains follows, all from one sample in a study of Siglec-9 on CD8 T cells in melanoma. This table comes from immunoSEQ multiplex PCR, and its TCRdb copy is limited to in-frame clones, with some not included. This table holds approximately 35,000 clones, about 86% found once. The sample was Siglec-9- CD8+ T cells sorted from blood. Receptors were obtained from a human donor in good health. Each CDR3 is given with its conserved first and last residue. D genes are given only for firm matches. Rows give clone size only sometimes, using once, few, many, or a class for an expanded clone.

D	V	size	J	DNA	CDR3
NA	TRBV9	NA	TRBJ2-1	TGTGCCAGCACCCCAGGGACCTCAGACGAAGTTTGGTATGAGCAGTTCTTC	CASTPGTSDEVWYEQFF
TRBD2	TRBV7-6	NA	TRBJ2-7	TGTGCCAGCAGCCAACTCGGGCGGGGGAACGAGCAGTACTTC	CASSQLGRGNEQYF
NA	TRBV11-2	NA	TRBJ2-7	TGTGCCAGCAGCCACGGCGGGGACGAGCAGTACTTC	CASSHGGDEQYF
NA	TRBV6-1	NA	TRBJ1-1	TGTGCCAGCAGTGAAGCAGGCCCGAACACTGAAGCTTTCTTT	CASSEAGPNTEAFF
NA	TRBV9	few	TRBJ1-1	TGTGCCAGCAGCGCCCAAGCGGGGGACACTGAAGCTTTCTTT	CASSAQAGDTEAFF
NA	TRBV6-5	NA	TRBJ2-2	TGTGCCAGCAGTCTGATGGAATATGGCACCGGGGAGCTGTTTTTT	CASSLMEYGTGELFF
TRBD1	TRBV5-1	NA	TRBJ2-7	TGCGCCAGCAGCTTCGGGACAGGCTCCTACGAGCAGTACTTC	CASSFGTGSYEQYF
NA	TRBV12-5	NA	TRBJ2-3	TGTGCTAGTGGTTTGAGCACAGATACGCAGTATTTT	CASGLSTDTQYF
NA	TRBV9	NA	TRBJ2-7	TGTGCCAGCAGCGTAGGGTGGGACATCTCCTACGAGCAGTACTTC	CASSVGWDISYEQYF
TRBD2	TRBV14	NA	TRBJ2-1	TGTGCCAGCAGCGTAGCGGGCCCCTTGGGCGAGCAGTTCTTC	CASSVAGPLGEQFF
NA	TRBV27	few	TRBJ2-2	TGTGCCAGCAGTTACGCGGGTGGGCCCACCGGGGAGCTGTTTTTT	CASSYAGGPTGELFF
TRBD2	TRBV5-4	NA	TRBJ2-5	TGTGCCAGCAGCCGGCGGGGACTAGAAACGGAGACCCAGTACTTC	CASSRRGLETETQYF
TRBD1	TRBV28	NA	TRBJ2-1	TGTGCCAGCTTCTATCGGACAGGGGAGTCCAATGAGCAGTTCTTC	CASFYRTGESNEQFF
NA	TRBV28	NA	TRBJ2-3	TGTGCCAGCAGTTTTTCTGGGTCCGACACCACCACAGATACGCAGTATTTT	CASSFSGSDTTTDTQYF
NA	TRBV14	NA	TRBJ1-2	TGTGCCAGCAGCCAAGCGGGAGACCTTTATGGCTACACCTTC	CASSQAGDLYGYTF
TRBD1	TRBV14	NA	TRBJ1-2	TGTGCCAGCAGCCAAGTTGGGACAGGGGGCCCAGACTATGGCTACACCTTC	CASSQVGTGGPDYGYTF
NA	TRBV11-2	once	TRBJ2-7	TGTGCCAGCAGCTTAGATACGGGGGGCGCCTACGAGCAGTACTTC	CASSLDTGGAYEQYF